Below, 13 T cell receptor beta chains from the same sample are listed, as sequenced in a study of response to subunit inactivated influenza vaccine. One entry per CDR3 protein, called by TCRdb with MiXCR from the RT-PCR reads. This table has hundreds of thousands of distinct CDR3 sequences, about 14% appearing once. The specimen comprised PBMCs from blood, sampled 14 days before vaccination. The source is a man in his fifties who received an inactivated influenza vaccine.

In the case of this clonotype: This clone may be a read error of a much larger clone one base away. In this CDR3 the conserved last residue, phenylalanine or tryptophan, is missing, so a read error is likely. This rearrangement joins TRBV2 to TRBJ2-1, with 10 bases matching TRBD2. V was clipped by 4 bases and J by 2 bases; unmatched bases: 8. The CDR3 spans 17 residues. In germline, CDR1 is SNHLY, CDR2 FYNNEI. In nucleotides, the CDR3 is TGTGCCAGCAGTGGAGGCCCCACTAGCGGGGCCTACAATGAGCAGTTCTCC. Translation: CASSGGPTSGAYNEQFS.

This chain's CDR3 is CASSEGRGLTGTDTQYF. As DNA, the CDR3 is TGTGCCAGCAGTGAGGGCAGGGGGCTGACGGGCACAGATACGCAGTATTTT. The chain carries TRBV2 and TRBJ2-3, with 8 bases aligning to TRBD1. J was trimmed by 1 base and V by 3 bases; bases with no gene match: 9. From germline, CDR1 is SNHLY and CDR2 FYNNEI. The length of the CDR3 is 17 residues. The full variable domain, its missing parts supplied by reference TRBV2 and TRBJ2-3, is EPEVTQTPSHQVTQMGQEVILRCVPISNHLYFYWYRQILGQKVEFLVSFYNNEISEKSEIFDDQFSVERPDGSNFTLKIRSTKLEDSAMYFCASSEGRGLTGTDTQYFGPGTRLTVL.

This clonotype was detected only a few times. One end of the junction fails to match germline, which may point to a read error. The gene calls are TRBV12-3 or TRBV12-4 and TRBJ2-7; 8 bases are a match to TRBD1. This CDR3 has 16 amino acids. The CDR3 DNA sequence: TGTGCCAGCAGTTTGGGTTCGACAGGGGTTCGATACGAGCAGCACTTC. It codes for CASSLGSTGVRYEQHF.

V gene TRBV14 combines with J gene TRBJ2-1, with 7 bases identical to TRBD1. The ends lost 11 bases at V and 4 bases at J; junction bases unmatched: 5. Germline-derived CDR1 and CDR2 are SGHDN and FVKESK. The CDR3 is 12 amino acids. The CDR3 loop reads CASGQRYNEQFF. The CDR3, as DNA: TGTGCCTCGGGACAGAGATACAATGAGCAGTTCTTC. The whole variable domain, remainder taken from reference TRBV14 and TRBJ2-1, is EAGVTQFPSHSVIEKGQTVTLRCDPISGHDNLYWYRRVMGKEIKFLLHFVKESKQDESGMPNNRFLAERTGGTYSTLKVQPAELEDSGVYFCASGQRYNEQFFGPGTRLTVL.

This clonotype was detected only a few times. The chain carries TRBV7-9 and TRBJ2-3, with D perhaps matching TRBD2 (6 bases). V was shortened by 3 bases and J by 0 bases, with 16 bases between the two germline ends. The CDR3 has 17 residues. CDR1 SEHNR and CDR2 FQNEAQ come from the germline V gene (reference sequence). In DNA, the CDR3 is TGTGCCAGCAGCTTCCCGCCGTGGGGGACTAGCACAGATACGCAGTATTTT. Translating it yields CASSFPPWGTSTDTQYF.

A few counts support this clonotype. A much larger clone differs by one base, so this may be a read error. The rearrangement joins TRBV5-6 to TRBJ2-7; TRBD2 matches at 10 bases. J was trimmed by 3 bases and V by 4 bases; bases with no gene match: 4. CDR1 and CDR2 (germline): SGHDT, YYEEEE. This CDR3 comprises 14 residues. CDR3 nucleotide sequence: TGTGCCAGCAGCCCGTGGACTAGCGGCTACGAGCAGTACTTC. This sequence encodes CASSPWTSGYEQYF.

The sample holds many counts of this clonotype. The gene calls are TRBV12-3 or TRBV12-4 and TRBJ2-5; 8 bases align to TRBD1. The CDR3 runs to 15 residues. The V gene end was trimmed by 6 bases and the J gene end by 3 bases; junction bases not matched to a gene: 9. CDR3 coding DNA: TGTGCCAGCAGGGTAGGGCAGGGGGCTAAAGAGACCCAGTACTTC. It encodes CASRVGQGAKETQYF.

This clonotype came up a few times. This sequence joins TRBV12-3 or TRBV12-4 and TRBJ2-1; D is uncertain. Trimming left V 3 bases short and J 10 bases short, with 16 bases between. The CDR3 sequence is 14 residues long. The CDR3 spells CASSFSKSSGEQFF. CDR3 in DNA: TGTGCCAGCAGTTTTTCCAAGTCTAGTGGCGAGCAGTTCTTC.

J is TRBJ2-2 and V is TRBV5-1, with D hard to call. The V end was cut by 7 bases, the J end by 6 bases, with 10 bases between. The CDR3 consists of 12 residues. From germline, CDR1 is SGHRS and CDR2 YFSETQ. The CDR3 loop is CASLDWAGELFF. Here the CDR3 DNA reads TGCGCCAGCCTTGACTGGGCCGGGGAGCTGTTTTTT. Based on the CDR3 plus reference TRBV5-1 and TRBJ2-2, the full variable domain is KAGVTQTPRYLIKTRGQQVTLSCSPISGHRSVSWYQQTPGQGLQFLFEYFSETQRNKGNFPGRFSGRQFSNSRSEMNVSTLELGDSALYLCASLDWAGELFFGEGSRLTVL.

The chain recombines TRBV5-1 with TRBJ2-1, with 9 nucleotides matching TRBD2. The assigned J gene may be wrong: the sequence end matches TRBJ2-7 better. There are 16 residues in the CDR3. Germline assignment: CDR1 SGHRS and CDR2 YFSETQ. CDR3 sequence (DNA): TGCGCCAGCAGCTTGGCCATTCGCGGGGGGGCGAATGAGCAGTACTTC. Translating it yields CASSLAIRGGANEQYF.

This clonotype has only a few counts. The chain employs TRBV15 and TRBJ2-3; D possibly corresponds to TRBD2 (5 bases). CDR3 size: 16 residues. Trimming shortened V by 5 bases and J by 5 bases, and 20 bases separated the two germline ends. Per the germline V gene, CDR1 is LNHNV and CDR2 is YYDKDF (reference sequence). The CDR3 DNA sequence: TGTGCCACCAGCCCTTTCTCCGGGGTGGGGAGAGATACGCAGTATTTT. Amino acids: CATSPFSGVGRDTQYF. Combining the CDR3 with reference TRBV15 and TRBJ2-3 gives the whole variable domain DAMVIQNPRYQVTQFGKPVTLSCSQTLNHNVMYWYQQKSSQAPKLLFHYYDKDFNNEADTPDNFQSRRPNTSFCFLDIRSPGLGDTAMYLCATSPFSGVGRDTQYFGPGTRLTVL.

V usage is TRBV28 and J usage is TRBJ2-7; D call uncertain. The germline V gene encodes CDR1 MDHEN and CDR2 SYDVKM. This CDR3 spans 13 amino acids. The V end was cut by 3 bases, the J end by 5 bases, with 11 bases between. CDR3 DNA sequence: TGTGCCAGCAGTTTCCAAGGTAGCCACGAGCAGTACTTC. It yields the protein CASSFQGSHEQYF.

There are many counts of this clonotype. Here the CDR3 DNA reads TGCAGCGGTGACAGGGGCCCCACTGAAGCTTTCTTT. This codes for CSGDRGPTEAFF. The J gene is TRBJ1-1, the V gene TRBV29-1, with 8 bases that match TRBD1. Germline CDR1 is SQVTM and CDR2 is ANQGSEA. The V gene end was trimmed by 7 bases and the J gene end by 4 bases; junction bases not matched to a gene: 5. The CDR3 has 12 amino acids. The full variable domain, its missing parts supplied by reference TRBV29-1 and TRBJ1-1, is SAVISQKPSRDICQRGTSLTIQCQVDSQVTMMFWYRQQPGQSLTLIATANQGSEATYESGFVIDKFPISRPNLTFSTLTVSNMSPEDSSIYLCSGDRGPTEAFFGQGTRLTVV.